What follows is one TCR beta chain and its context. This record belongs to a study of T cell changes during pregnancy in multiple sclerosis. Data came from immunoSEQ multiplex PCR; TCRdb stores just in-frame clones and leaves some out. The data hold tens of thousands of clones, with roughly 92% observed a single time. J lost 3 bases, V lost 4 bases, and 4 bases had no gene match. Germline lookup yields CDR1 SGHDT and CDR2 YYEEEE. The CDR3 is made up of 16 amino acids. The receptor was derived from a female donor in good health, enrolled as a control in a pregnancy study. Sequenced here: peripheral blood, sampled in the third trimester of pregnancy. This chain joins TRBV5-6 and TRBJ2-5; TRBD2 matches 15 bases. In DNA form, the CDR3 reads TGTGCCAGCAGCCCGCGGACTAGCGGGAGGGAAGAGACCCAGTACTTC. It specifies CASSPRTSGREETQYF.